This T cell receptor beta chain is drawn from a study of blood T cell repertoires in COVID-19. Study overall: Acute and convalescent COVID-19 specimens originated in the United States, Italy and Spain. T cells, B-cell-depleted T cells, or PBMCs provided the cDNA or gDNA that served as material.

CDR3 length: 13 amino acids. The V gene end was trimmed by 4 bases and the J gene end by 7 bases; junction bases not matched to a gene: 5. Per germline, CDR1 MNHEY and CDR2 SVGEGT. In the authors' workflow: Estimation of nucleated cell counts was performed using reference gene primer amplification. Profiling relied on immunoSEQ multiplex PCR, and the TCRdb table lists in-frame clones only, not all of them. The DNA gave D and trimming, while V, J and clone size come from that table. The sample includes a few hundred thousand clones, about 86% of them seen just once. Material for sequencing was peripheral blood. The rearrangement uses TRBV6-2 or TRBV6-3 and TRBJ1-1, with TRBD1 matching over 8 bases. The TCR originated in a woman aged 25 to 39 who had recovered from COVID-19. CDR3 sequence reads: CASSFGQGNEAFF. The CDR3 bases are TGTGCCAGCAGTTTCGGACAGGGCAATGAAGCTTTCTTT.